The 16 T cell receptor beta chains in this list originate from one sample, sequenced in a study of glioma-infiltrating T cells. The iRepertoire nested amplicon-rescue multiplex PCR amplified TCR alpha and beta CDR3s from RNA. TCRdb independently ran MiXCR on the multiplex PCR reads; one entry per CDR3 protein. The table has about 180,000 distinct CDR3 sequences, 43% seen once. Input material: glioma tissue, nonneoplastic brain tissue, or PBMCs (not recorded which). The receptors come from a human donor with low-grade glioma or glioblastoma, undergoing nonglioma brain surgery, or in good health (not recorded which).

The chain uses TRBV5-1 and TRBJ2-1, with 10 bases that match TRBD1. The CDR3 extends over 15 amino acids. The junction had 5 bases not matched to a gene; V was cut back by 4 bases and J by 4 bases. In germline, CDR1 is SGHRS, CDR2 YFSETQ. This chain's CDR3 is CASSAGQGSYNEQFF. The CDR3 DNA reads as TGCGCCAGCAGCGCGGGACAGGGGTCATACAATGAGCAGTTCTTC.

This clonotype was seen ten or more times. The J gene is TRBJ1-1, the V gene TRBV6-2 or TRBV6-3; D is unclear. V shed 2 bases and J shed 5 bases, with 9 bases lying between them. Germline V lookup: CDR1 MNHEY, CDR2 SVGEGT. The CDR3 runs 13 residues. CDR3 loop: CASSYLRGTEAFF. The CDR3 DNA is TGTGCCAGCAGTTACCTGCGAGGGACTGAAGCTTTCTTT.

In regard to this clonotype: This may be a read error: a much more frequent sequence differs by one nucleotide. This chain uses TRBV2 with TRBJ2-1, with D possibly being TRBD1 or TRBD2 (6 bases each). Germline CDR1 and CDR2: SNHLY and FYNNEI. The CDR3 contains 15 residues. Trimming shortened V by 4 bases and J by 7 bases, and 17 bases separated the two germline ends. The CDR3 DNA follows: TGTGCCAGCAGTGGCTCCGGGGGCGGTTCAAATGAGCAGTTCTTC. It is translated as CASSGSGGGSNEQFF.

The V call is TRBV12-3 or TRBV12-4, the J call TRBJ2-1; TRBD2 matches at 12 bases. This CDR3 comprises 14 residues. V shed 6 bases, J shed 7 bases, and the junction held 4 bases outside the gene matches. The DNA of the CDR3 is TGTGCCAGCAGGGCTAGCGGGAGGGCGAATGAGCAGTTCTTC. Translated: CASRASGRANEQFF.

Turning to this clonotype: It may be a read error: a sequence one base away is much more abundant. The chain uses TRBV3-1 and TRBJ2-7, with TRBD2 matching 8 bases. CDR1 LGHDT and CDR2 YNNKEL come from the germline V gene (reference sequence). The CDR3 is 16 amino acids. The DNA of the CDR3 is TGTGCCAGCAGCCCATCATCACACAGCGGGAGTTCCGAGAAGTACTTC. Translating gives CASSPSSHSGSSEKYF.

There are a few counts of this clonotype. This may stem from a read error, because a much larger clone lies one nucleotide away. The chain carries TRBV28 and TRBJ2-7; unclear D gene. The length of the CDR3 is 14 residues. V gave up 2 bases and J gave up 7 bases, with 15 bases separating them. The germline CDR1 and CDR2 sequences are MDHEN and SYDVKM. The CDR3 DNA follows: TGTGCCAGCAGTTTAACCACGGGTTATGGTGAGCAGTACTTC. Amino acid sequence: CASSLTTGYGEQYF.

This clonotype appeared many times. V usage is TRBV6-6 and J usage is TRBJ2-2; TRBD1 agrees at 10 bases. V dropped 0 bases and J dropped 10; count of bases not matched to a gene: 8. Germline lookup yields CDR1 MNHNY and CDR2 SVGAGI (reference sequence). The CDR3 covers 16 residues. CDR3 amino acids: CASSYSRTGGGEELFF. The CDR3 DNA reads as TGTGCCAGCAGTTACTCCCGGACAGGGGGAGGGGAGGAGCTGTTTTTT.

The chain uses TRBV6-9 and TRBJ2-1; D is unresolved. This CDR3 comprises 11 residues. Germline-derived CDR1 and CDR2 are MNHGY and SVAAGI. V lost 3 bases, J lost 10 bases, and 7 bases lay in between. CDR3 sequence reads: CASSYKGEQFF. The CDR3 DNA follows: TGTGCCAGCAGTTACAAAGGGGAGCAGTTCTTC.

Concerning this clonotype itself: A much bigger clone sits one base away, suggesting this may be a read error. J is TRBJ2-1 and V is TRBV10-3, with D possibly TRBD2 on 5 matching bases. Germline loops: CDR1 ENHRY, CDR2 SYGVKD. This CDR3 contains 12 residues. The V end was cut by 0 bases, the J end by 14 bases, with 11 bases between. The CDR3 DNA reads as TGTGCCATCAGTGAGTCAACGAGGGAGAAGTTCTTC. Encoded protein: CAISESTREKFF.

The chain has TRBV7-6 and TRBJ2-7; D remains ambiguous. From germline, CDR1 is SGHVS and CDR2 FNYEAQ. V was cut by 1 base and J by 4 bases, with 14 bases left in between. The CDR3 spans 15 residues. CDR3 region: CASSLEGGALYEQYF. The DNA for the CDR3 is TGTGCCAGCAGCTTAGAAGGCGGAGCGTTATACGAGCAGTACTTC. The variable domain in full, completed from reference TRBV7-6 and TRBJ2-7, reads GAGVSQSPRYKVTKRGQDVALRCDPISGHVSLYWYRQALGQGPEFLTYFNYEAQQDKSGLPNDRFSAERPEGSISTLTIQRTEQRDSAMYRCASSLEGGALYEQYFGPGTRLTVT.

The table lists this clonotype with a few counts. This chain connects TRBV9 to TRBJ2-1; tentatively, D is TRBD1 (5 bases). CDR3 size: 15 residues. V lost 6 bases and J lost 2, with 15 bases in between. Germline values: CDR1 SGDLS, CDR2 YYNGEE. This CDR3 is CASNPSRATYNEQFF. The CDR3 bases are TGTGCCAGCAACCCCAGCAGGGCTACCTACAATGAGCAGTTCTTC.

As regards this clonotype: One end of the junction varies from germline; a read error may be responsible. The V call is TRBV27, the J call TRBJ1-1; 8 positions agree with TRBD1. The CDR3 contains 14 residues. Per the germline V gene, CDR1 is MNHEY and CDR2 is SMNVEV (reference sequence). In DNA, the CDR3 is TGTGCCAGCAGTCCGACTACAGGGGGACGTGAAGATTTCTTT. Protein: CASSPTTGGREDFF.

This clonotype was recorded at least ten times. The CDR3 region has the DNA TGTGCCAGCAGCCTCGGACTGCACTCCTACGAGCAGTACTTC. Its translation: CASSLGLHSYEQYF. This rearrangement joins TRBV7-2 to TRBJ2-7, with D perhaps TRBD2 (5 bases). Germline loops: CDR1 SGHTA, CDR2 FQGNSA. V lost 5 bases and J lost 0, with 11 bases in between. This CDR3 is built from 14 residues. Full variable domain (remainder filled in from reference TRBV7-2 and TRBJ2-7): GAGVSQSPSNKVTEKGKDVELRCDPISGHTALYWYRQSLGQGLEFLIYFQGNSAPDKSGLPSDRFSAERTGGSVSTLTIQRTQQEDSAVYLCASSLGLHSYEQYFGPGTRLTVT.

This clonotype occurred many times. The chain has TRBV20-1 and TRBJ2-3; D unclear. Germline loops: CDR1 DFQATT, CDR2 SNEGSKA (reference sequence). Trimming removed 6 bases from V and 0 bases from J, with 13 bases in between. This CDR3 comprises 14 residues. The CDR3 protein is CSAHPWFSTDTQYF. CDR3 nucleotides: TGCAGTGCCCATCCCTGGTTTAGCACAGATACGCAGTATTTT.

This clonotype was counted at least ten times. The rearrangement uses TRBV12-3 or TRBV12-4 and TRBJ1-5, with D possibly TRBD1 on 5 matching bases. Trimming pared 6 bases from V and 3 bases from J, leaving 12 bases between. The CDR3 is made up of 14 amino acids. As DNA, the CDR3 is TGTGCCAGCAGGGACGACAGATTCAATCAGCCCCAGCATTTT. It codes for CASRDDRFNQPQHF.

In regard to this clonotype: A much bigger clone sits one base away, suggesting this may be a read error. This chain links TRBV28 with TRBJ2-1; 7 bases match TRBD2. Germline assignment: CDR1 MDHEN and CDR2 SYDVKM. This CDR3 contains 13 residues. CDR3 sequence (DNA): TGTGCCAGCACTCTTACGGGGGGAAATGAGCAGTTGTTC. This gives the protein CASTLTGGNEQLF.